This T cell receptor (beta chain) was identified during a study of untreated major depressive disorder (dated by TCRdb to the late 2010s). Broadly, across the study: This cross-sectional case-control study compared T cell phenotype and TCR repertoire between antidepressant-free major depressive disorder patients and individually matched non-depressed controls. The sequencing was a follow-up to the differences in Vbeta 5.1, Vbeta 11 and Vbeta 22 usage that flow cytometry had picked up across the whole cohort.

Here V drops 4 bases and J drops 3 bases, and the junction holds 5 bases not matched to any gene. The CDR3 runs 14 amino acids, cysteine and phenylalanine included. This entry keeps only the CDR3 DNA: 42 bases, framed from base 1. CDR1 SGDLS and CDR2 YYNGEE were looked up in the germline V gene. The research as a whole found: Because of strict matching and exclusion criteria, the study sample was comparatively small, which limits how generalizable the findings are. For the sequencing comparisons, one-tailed planned tests were applied to only three Vbeta families that had been selected in advance. Higher TRBV05-01 (Vbeta 5.1) usage among CD4+ T cells of depressed patients compared with controls was confirmed by sequencing, with p = 0.040 in a one-tailed test. In every sequenced subject, the top five TRBV05-01 clones were all identified as private clones. In the sequencing data, TRBV25-01 and TRBV02-01 usage matched the flow-cytometry pattern but was not statistically significant.

Each depressed patient was matched pairwise with a non-depressed control on sex, age, current smoking status and body mass index. Every participant in the study was of European descent. Controls had no mood disorder either currently or in their lifetime and had a Quick Inventory of Depressive Symptoms-Self Report score of 5 or lower. All participants were excluded for major medical conditions, Axis I/II comorbidities, regular medication or illicit drug use, or drinking over 100 g alcohol weekly. Approximately 30 ml of peripheral blood was drawn into EDTA tubes from each participant. Thawed PBMCs underwent magnetic negative selection with the BD IMag Human CD4 T Lymphocyte Enrichment Set to purify CD4+ T cells. Flow cytometry confirmed that the CD4+ enrichment method typically gave 85% to 95% purity. A subgroup of a handful of case-control pairs, chosen blind to the chemokine receptor expression and flow-cytometric repertoire skewing results, underwent TCRbeta sequencing. All blood samples were collected in the morning at 8:00 a.m., and PBMCs were isolated by Ficoll-Hypaque gradient centrifugation. PBMCs were cryopreserved by gradual cooling to -80 degrees C and were kept in liquid nitrogen until assay.

As to this clone: Its antigen is not yet known. No much larger clone is present one base from it, and per-base qualities are unavailable. The same CDR3 arises from other DNA sequences in this sample as well.

The Qiagen DNeasy Blood and Tissue Kit was used to extract total genomic DNA from the purified CD4+ T cells. Amplification and sequencing of the TCRbeta CDR3 region, as defined according to IMGT, were carried out with immunoSEQ immunosequencing protocols. The paper's processing steps were these. Raw sequence data were preprocessed by the immunoSEQ service for PCR and sequencing error correction. The sequence data were loaded into the immunoSEQ Analyzer and then analyzed further using VDJtools v1.0.7. The paired Wilcoxon signed-rank test was used to test for differences between patients and controls. The immuneACCESS repertoire file appears here via TCRdb, limited to in-frame rearrangements. These files lack a portion of the clones; in checked studies, under half of the deficit traces to unresolved V genes, and the cause of the others is not known. D and trimming were read from the DNA, whereas the V and J calls and clone size are those reported in that table. The sample includes 15,000 to 25,000 clones, with more than 70% observed a single time. The ten most abundant clones make up less than 1% of the sample.

The V and J genes are TRBV9 and TRBJ1-2; 8 junctional bases match TRBD1. The sequence derives from a woman in her 30s in good health. Sequencing used CD4+ T cells from PBMCs. The CDR3 sequence is CASSPGQGDYGYTF. The bases read TGTGCCAGCAGCCCCGGACAGGGTGACTATGGCTACACCTTC.